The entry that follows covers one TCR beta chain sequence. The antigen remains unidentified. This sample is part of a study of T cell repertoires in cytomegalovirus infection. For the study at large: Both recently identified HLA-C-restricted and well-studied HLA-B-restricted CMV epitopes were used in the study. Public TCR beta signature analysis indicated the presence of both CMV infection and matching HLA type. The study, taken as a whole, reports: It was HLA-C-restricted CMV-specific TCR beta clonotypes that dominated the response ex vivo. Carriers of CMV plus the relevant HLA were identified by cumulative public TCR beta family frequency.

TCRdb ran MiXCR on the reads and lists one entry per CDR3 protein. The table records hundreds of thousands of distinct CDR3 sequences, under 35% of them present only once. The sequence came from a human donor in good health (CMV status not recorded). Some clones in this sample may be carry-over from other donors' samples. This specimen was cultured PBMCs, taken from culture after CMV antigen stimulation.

DNA of the CDR3: TGTGCCACCAGCAGAGGGGTAGGACGGTTTGACAATCAGCCCCAGCATTTT. It codes for CATSRGVGRFDNQPQHF. This chain links TRBV15 with TRBJ1-5; no firm D call. Germline V CDR1 and CDR2: LNHNV, YYDKDF (reference sequence). The CDR3 is 17 amino acids. V lost 1 base and J lost 3, with 16 bases in between.